This TCR beta chain was captured in a study of shared clonotypes between healthy human individuals. Whole-study findings and limits: Sorted-subset samples were not fully sequenced, rarefaction indicated.

Memory CD4+ cells were the fraction left after CD45RA+ naive selection. The germline V gene encodes CDR1 MNHNS and CDR2 SASEGT. CDR3 length: 13 residues. Trimming cost V 4 bases and J 5 bases, with 9 bases left between them. The assay used deep level. Roughly 200 ng DNA, about 28,000 T cell genomes, went into each sorted-subset replicate PCR. Using immunoSEQ multiplex PCR, the repertoire was profiled, and TCRdb retains in-frame clones only, with some absent. The sample includes millions of clones, roughly nine tenths of them seen just once. As regards this clone: No antigen is known for it.

The chain carries TRBV6-1 and TRBJ2-1, with TRBD1 as a possible D gene (5 bases). Input material: naive CD4+ T cells sorted from blood. As to subset: CD45RA+ positively selected. The receptor's source is a man between 18 and 35 years old in good health. CDR3 nucleotides: TGTGCCAGCAGTGGACAGCTCGACAATGAGCAGTTCTTC. Amino acids: CASSGQLDNEQFF.